This passage covers 15 T cell receptor beta chains from one sample sequenced in a study of blood T cell repertoires in COVID-19. Clones were sequenced by immunoSEQ multiplex PCR, and TCRdb holds only the in-frame ones, with some missing. In the table there are around 270,000 clones, 88% of which are singletons. Source material: peripheral blood. All receptors derive from a man aged 55 to 70 who had recovered from COVID-19.

The rearrangement links TRBV9 to TRBJ1-4, with D possibly matching TRBD1 (6 bases). This CDR3 comprises 14 residues. Between the trimmed V and J ends, which lost 7 bases and 7 bases, there was a span of 17 bases. Germline assignment: CDR1 SGDLS and CDR2 YYNGEE. The CDR3 bases are TGTGCCAGCGCGGGGGGCCACGGAGTTGAAAAACTGTTTTTT. It is translated as CASAGGHGVEKLFF.

V usage is TRBV9 and J usage is TRBJ2-3, with 9 bases identical to TRBD2. CDR3 size: 18 residues. The junction had 8 bases not matched to a gene; V was cut back by 0 bases and J by 0 bases. The germline V gene has CDR1 SGDLS and CDR2 YYNGEE. The CDR3 loop reads CASSVAPSGNPSTDTQYF. The CDR3 nucleotides are TGTGCCAGCAGCGTAGCGCCTAGCGGGAATCCCAGCACAGATACGCAGTATTTT.

J is TRBJ2-3 and V is TRBV27; D may be TRBD1 (5 bases). V lost 1 base and J 5 bases, leaving 10 bases between the germline ends. CDR1 and CDR2 from the germline V gene are MNHEY and SMNVEV (reference sequence). The CDR3 contains 14 residues. In DNA, the CDR3 is TGTGCCAGCAGTTTATGGCAGGGTGGAGATACGCAGTATTTT. Its protein is CASSLWQGGDTQYF.

The chain joins TRBV6-4 to TRBJ2-1, with D possibly matching TRBD1 (5 bases). V was clipped by 0 bases and J by 11 bases, with 8 bases between them. Germline lookup yields CDR1 MRHNA and CDR2 SNTAGT. CDR3 length: 12 amino acids. CDR3 sequence (DNA): TGTGCCAGCAGTGACTCTCCAGGGCAGCAGTTCTTC. It encodes CASSDSPGQQFF.

The chain carries TRBV7-2 and TRBJ1-1, with D possibly being TRBD1 (6 bases). The germline V and J ends were trimmed by 1 base and 9 bases, with 12 bases remaining between them. This CDR3 contains 13 residues. Germline-derived CDR1 and CDR2 are SGHTA and FQGNSA. In DNA form, the CDR3 reads TGTGCCAGCAGCTTAGGGGACATCCTCAAAGCTTTCTTT. Translation gives CASSLGDILKAFF.

The table lists this clone with a count of one. The CDR3 coding sequence is TGTGCCAGCAGCTTAGTCCCCGGGTACGAGCAGTACTTC. It specifies CASSLVPGYEQYF. The V and J genes are TRBV7-8 and TRBJ2-7, with D unresolved. The CDR3 is made up of 13 amino acids. Trimming removed 1 base from V and 4 bases from J, with 8 bases in between. Germline V gene data show CDR1 as SGHVS and CDR2 as FQNEAQ.

The genes are TRBV5-6 and TRBJ1-5, with D perhaps TRBD1 (6 bases). CDR1 and CDR2 from the germline V gene are SGHDT and YYEEEE. This CDR3 is 16 amino acids long. Trimming removed 6 bases at V and 1 base at J, with 17 bases between. CDR3 sequence (DNA): TGTGCCAGCACCTCTGGGGGGGCGCGGAGCAATCAGCCCCAGCATTTT. It encodes CASTSGGARSNQPQHF.

The chain uses TRBV4-2 and TRBJ1-5; 8 positions match TRBD1. Germline loops: CDR1 LGHNA, CDR2 YNFKEQ. V shed 5 bases and J 1 base; nucleotides not matched to a gene: 7. The CDR3 consists of 16 residues. In DNA form, the CDR3 reads TGTGCCAGCAGCTCGCAGGGGGCAAGGAGCAATCAGCCCCAGCATTTT. Its translation is CASSSQGARSNQPQHF.

The J gene is TRBJ1-5, the V gene TRBV6-5; tentative D call: TRBD1 (5 bases). Germline V gene sequence: CDR1 MNHEY, CDR2 SVGAGI. V was shortened by 8 bases and J by 0 bases, with 14 bases between the two germline ends. The CDR3 spans 15 residues. CDR3 residues: CASRGGINSNQPQHF. The CDR3, as DNA: TGTGCCAGCCGGGGCGGGATTAATAGCAATCAGCCCCAGCATTTT.

The V gene is TRBV13, the J gene TRBJ1-4; 9 bases match TRBD1. The V and J ends lost 4 bases and 7 bases, in that order; junction bases with no gene match: 4. Germline V gives CDR1 PRHDT, CDR2 FYEKMQ (reference sequence). The CDR3 runs 14 residues. CDR3 in DNA: TGTGCCAGCAGCTGGGACAGGGTTGGTGAAAAACTGTTTTTT. Translation gives CASSWDRVGEKLFF.

The J gene is TRBJ2-1, the V gene TRBV6-2 or TRBV6-3; a weak D match, TRBD1 (6 bases). Germline V gene data show CDR1 as MNHEY and CDR2 as SVGEGT. The CDR3 contains 15 residues. Trimming took off 2 bases at V and 3 bases at J, with 11 bases between the two ends. The CDR3, as DNA: TGTGCCAGCAGTTACGTCCAGGGGTTCTACAATGAGCAGTTCTTC. Translated, it gives CASSYVQGFYNEQFF.

The V call is TRBV6-5, the J call TRBJ1-4; TRBD1 might be the D (5 bases). The CDR3 contains 13 residues. With 10 bases removed from V and 7 bases from J, the gap between germline ends came to 16 bases. Germline V gene lookup returns CDR1 MNHEY and CDR2 SVGAGI. The CDR3 region is CATWGLGGEKLFF. CDR3 nucleotides: TGTGCCACCTGGGGACTAGGAGGTGAAAAACTGTTTTTT.

The CDR3 DNA reads TGTGCCAGCAGCGTTGCGAGTACCCGCCGGGAGACCCAGTACTTC. It specifies CASSVASTRRETQYF. This sequence joins TRBV9 and TRBJ2-5, with D uncertain. The CDR3 spans 15 residues. CDR1 and CDR2 (germline): SGDLS, YYNGEE. Deletions cut 2 bases from V and 5 bases from J, with 16 bases between.

J is TRBJ2-7 and V is TRBV6-1; no reliable D call. Germline-derived CDR1 and CDR2 are MNHNS and SASEGT. Trimming shortened V by 2 bases and J by 2 bases, and 16 bases separated the two germline ends. The CDR3 length is 16 residues. The CDR3 DNA reads as TGTGCCAGCAGTGAATCGATCCGATCACTCACCTACGAGCAGTACTTC. The encoded protein is CASSESIRSLTYEQYF.

This clone was detected once. The chain joins TRBV6-5 to TRBJ1-3; D remains ambiguous. The CDR3 covers 15 residues. Germline V gene sequence: CDR1 MNHEY, CDR2 SVGAGI. Trimming removed 6 bases at V and 0 bases at J, with 12 bases between. CDR3 sequence reads: CASRGAGSSGNTIYF. The CDR3 DNA reads TGTGCCAGCAGGGGAGCGGGCAGCTCTGGAAACACCATATATTTT.